What follows is one T cell receptor (beta chain) and its context. Its specificity is not known. Some clones are missing from TCRdb's copy, which holds only in-frame ones; the method was immunoSEQ multiplex PCR. The sample lists about 400,000 clones; over 75% were seen once. Treatment specified: 19 received Ad26.COV2.S at low or high dose, single or two shots; roughly five received placebo; per-sample allocation not given. Sampling happened 63 days after the first vaccine or placebo injection. A Boston adult aged 18-55 years was the donor. CDR3 size: 15 residues. Germline CDR1 reads SGHVS; CDR2 reads FNYEAQ. Losses at the gene ends were 1 base for V and 1 base for J; bases not matched to a gene: 2. This sample is drawn from a study of Ad26.COV2.S vaccination and SARS-CoV-2 variants. Across the whole study: Vaccine-arm donor from the placebo-controlled COV1001 Ad26.COV2.S trial. General study points: There was reportedly substantial breadth in spike-specific CD8+ and CD4+ T cell responses after vaccination. Those who received vaccine or placebo ended up with similar non-spike TCR breadth.

V usage is TRBV7-6 and J usage is TRBJ2-7; 9 positions agree with TRBD1. The sequence came from a person aged 18-65 years who received the Ad26.COV2.S COVID-19 vaccine or a placebo. The material sequenced was peripheral blood, taken in a trial of Ad26.COV2.S vaccine versus placebo. CDR3 residues: CASSLEGTGSYEQYF. CDR3 nucleotides: TGTGCCAGCAGCTTAGAAGGGACAGGGTCCTACGAGCAGTACTTC.